This note documents a single T cell receptor beta chain sequence. V shed 1 base and J 0 bases; nucleotides not matched to a gene: 12. Looked up from germline, CDR1 is SGHTA and CDR2 is FQGNSA. This CDR3 has 19 amino acids. Data came from immunoSEQ multiplex PCR; TCRdb stores just in-frame clones and leaves some out. Among some 100,000 clones, 70% to 85% were seen once, and the ten largest hold 5.5%. This sample was included in a study of OX40 agonist ivuxolimab in advanced cancers. For the study at large: Every 2 weeks, ivuxolimab was infused into the patients intravenously at between 0.01 and 10 mg/kg.

The input for sequencing was CD4+ or CD8+ T cells sorted from blood, taken in a trial of the OX40 agonist ivuxolimab. The clonotype originates from an adult with an advanced solid tumor such as melanoma, head and neck, liver or kidney cancer. The chain employs TRBV7-2 and TRBJ2-4; 7 nucleotides align to TRBD1. The chain's CDR3 is CASSLEHPDRPLAKNIQYF. The CDR3 coding sequence is TGTGCCAGCAGCTTAGAGCACCCGGACAGGCCTCTAGCCAAAAACATTCAGTACTTC. The full variable domain, its missing parts supplied by reference TRBV7-2 and TRBJ2-4, is GAGVSQSPSNKVTEKGKDVELRCDPISGHTALYWYRQSLGQGLEFLIYFQGNSAPDKSGLPSDRFSAERTGGSVSTLTIQRTQQEDSAVYLCASSLEHPDRPLAKNIQYFGAGTRLSVL.